This entry lists 16 T cell receptor beta chains sequenced from one sample in a study of Graves' ophthalmopathy and Graves' hyperthyroidism. Amplifying from RNA transcripts, the study obtained TCR beta CDR3 regions. HTBI primers served in a first-round RT-PCR, which a second-round multiplex PCR followed. TCRdb re-analysed the multiplex PCR reads in MiXCR, keeping a single row per CDR3 protein. The profile covers about 1.2 million distinct CDR3 sequences, with about two fifths appearing a single time and roughly 11% taken by the ten largest. The sequenced sample consisted of peripheral blood or thyroid tissue (not recorded which). The receptor source for this set is an adult man with Graves' hyperthyroidism.

This clonotype has a single count. A read error may explain this, as a much larger clone is one base away. The conserved final phenylalanine or tryptophan is absent from the CDR3, which likely points to a read error. The V call is TRBV5-1, the J call TRBJ2-6; no firm D call. V lost 4 bases to trimming and J lost 4 bases, with 15 bases between them. From germline, CDR1 is SGHRS and CDR2 YFSETQ. The CDR3 length is 16 residues. The CDR3 region is CASSPRSNRGANVLTL. CDR3 sequence (DNA): TGCGCCAGCAGCCCAAGATCGAACCGAGGGGCCAACGTCCTGACTCTC.

This clonotype showed up many times. The rearrangement uses TRBV7-8 and TRBJ1-1; tentative D call: TRBD1 (5 bases). Germline V gives CDR1 SGHVS, CDR2 FQNEAQ. This CDR3 has 16 amino acids. V was cut by 2 bases and J by 4 bases, with 17 bases left in between. CDR3 DNA sequence: TGTGCCAGCAGCTTAAGACGATTAGGGGTCAGCACTGAAGCTTTCTTT. It yields the protein CASSLRRLGVSTEAFF.

This clonotype was recorded many times. The rearrangement links TRBV29-1 to TRBJ1-2, with D possibly TRBD1 on 5 matching bases. V gave up 1 base and J gave up 0 bases, with 12 bases separating them. This CDR3 has 15 residues. Germline CDR1 is SQVTM and CDR2 is ANQGSEA. The CDR3 loop reads CSVEGQGSPNYGYTF. The DNA for the CDR3 is TGCAGCGTTGAAGGCCAGGGAAGCCCTAACTATGGCTACACCTTC. The full variable domain, in which reference TRBV29-1 and TRBJ1-2 provide the parts outside the CDR3, is SAVISQKPSRDICQRGTSLTIQCQVDSQVTMMFWYRQQPGQSLTLIATANQGSEATYESGFVIDKFPISRPNLTFSTLTVSNMSPEDSSIYLCSVEGQGSPNYGYTFGSGTRLTVV.

The CDR3 reads CASSLGWDTQYF. The CDR3 DNA is TGTGCCAGCAGCTTAGGATGGGATACGCAGTATTTT. This chain links TRBV7-2 with TRBJ2-3; D gene unclear. This CDR3 spans 12 amino acids. CDR1 is SGHTA and CDR2 is FQGNSA in the germline V gene. Deletions cut 1 base from V and 6 bases from J, with 5 bases between.

This clonotype was observed a few times. This chain links TRBV7-2 with TRBJ1-5, with D uncertain. Germline V lookup: CDR1 SGHTA, CDR2 FQGNSA. The CDR3 totals 17 residues. Trimming took 5 bases from V and 6 from J, leaving 23 bases between them. The CDR3 sequence: CASSHQGGTKASQPQHF. CDR3 sequence (DNA): TGTGCCAGCAGCCACCAAGGCGGCACAAAAGCTTCTCAGCCCCAGCATTTT.

This chain joins TRBV19 and TRBJ2-7; possibly TRBD1 for D (5 bases). The CDR3 consists of 15 residues. Between the trimmed V and J ends, which lost 3 bases and 2 bases, there was a span of 14 bases. Germline-derived CDR1 and CDR2 are LNHDA and SQIVND (reference sequence). DNA for the CDR3: TGTGCCAGTAGTATGACGGACACCTCAACCTACGAGCAGTACTTC. Amino acid sequence: CASSMTDTSTYEQYF.

The gene calls are TRBV7-2 and TRBJ2-5; 9 nucleotides align to TRBD2. Germline assignment: CDR1 SGHTA and CDR2 FQGNSA. Germline trimming cut 6 bases from V and 2 bases from J; bases unmatched to any gene: 10. The CDR3 contains 16 residues. CDR3 residues: CASSFPASGEQETQYF. CDR3 bases: TGTGCCAGCAGTTTCCCGGCTAGCGGGGAACAAGAGACCCAGTACTTC.

The chain recombines TRBV25-1 with TRBJ1-1; D gene uncertain. CDR1 MGHDK and CDR2 SYGVNS come from the germline V gene. CDR3 length: 13 residues. V gave up 6 bases and J gave up 8 bases, with 16 bases separating them. The CDR3 DNA sequence: TGTGCCAGCAGCTTAGCGGGAGGGTGGGAAGCTTTCTTT. Protein: CASSLAGGWEAFF.

This clonotype was detected ten times or more. The CDR3, as DNA: TGTGCCATCGGAGGGGGCGGGAGGCAAGAGACCCAGTACTTC. Protein sequence: CAIGGGGRQETQYF. This chain joins TRBV10-3 and TRBJ2-5, with TRBD2 as a possible D gene (8 bases). Germline V lookup: CDR1 ENHRY, CDR2 SYGVKD. The CDR3 covers 14 residues. V was trimmed by 8 bases and J by 2 bases, leaving 15 bases between them.

The chain joins TRBV29-1 to TRBJ2-5; a possible D gene is TRBD1 (6 bases). The CDR3 length is 16 residues. The germline gives CDR1 SQVTM, CDR2 ANQGSEA. The ends were cut back, 7 bases at V and 5 bases at J, with 26 bases in the middle. This CDR3 is CSAQGWGTDQYETQYF. CDR3 nucleotide sequence: TGCAGCGCTCAGGGGTGGGGGACCGATCAATATGAGACCCAGTACTTC.

The J gene is TRBJ2-7, the V gene TRBV12-3 or TRBV12-4, with D perhaps being TRBD1 or TRBD2 (5 bases each). The CDR3 is 15 residues long. Trimming pared 6 bases from V and 2 bases from J, leaving 17 bases between. This CDR3 reads CASSLTQGRTYEQYF. CDR3 DNA: TGTGCCAGCAGCTTAACCCAGGGACGGACCTACGAGCAGTACTTC.

This clonotype has more than one count but fewer than ten. The chain combines TRBV7-8 with TRBJ2-3, with no clear D. The CDR3 totals 11 residues. V was cut by 2 bases and J by 4 bases, with 1 base left in between. Germline loops: CDR1 SGHVS, CDR2 FQNEAQ. The CDR3 DNA reads as TGTGCCAGCAGCTTATCAGATACGCAGTATTTT. Translating it yields CASSLSDTQYF.

This clonotype was detected many times. The CDR3 DNA follows: TGTGCCAGCAGCTCGGGGCCACAGGGACCGTACTTC. This encodes CASSSGPQGPYF. The genes are TRBV5-4 and TRBJ2-5, with D possibly TRBD1 on 6 matching bases. CDR3 size: 12 residues. The V end was cut by 3 bases, the J end by 13 bases, with 16 bases between. The V gene's germline CDR1 is SGHNT and CDR2 YYREEE (reference sequence).

There are a few counts of this clonotype. This chain joins TRBV28 and TRBJ1-1; 7 bases map to TRBD1. The CDR3 covers 15 residues. V lost 7 bases to trimming and J lost 2 bases; unmatched junction nucleotides: 10. The V gene's germline CDR1 is MDHEN and CDR2 SYDVKM. CDR3 DNA: TGTGCCAGCAAGCCTTTTAGGGGGCTTAACACTGAAGCTTTCTTT. As protein: CASKPFRGLNTEAFF. Drawing the rest from reference TRBV28 and TRBJ1-1, the complete variable domain is DVKVTQSSRYLVKRTGEKVFLECVQDMDHENMFWYRQDPGLGLRLIYFSYDVKMKEKGDIPEGYSVSREKKERFSLILESASTNQTSMYLCASKPFRGLNTEAFFGQGTRLTVV.

The gene calls are TRBV7-3 and TRBJ1-1; D gene uncertain. Trimming removed 1 base at V and 4 bases at J, with 16 bases between. The germline V gene has CDR1 SGHTA and CDR2 FQGTGA. CDR3 length: 16 amino acids. The DNA of the CDR3 is TGTGCCAGCAGCTTAAGTCAGGCAGGCGGGCGCACTGAAGCTTTCTTT. It codes for CASSLSQAGGRTEAFF. The variable domain in full, completed from reference TRBV7-3 and TRBJ1-1, reads GAGVSQTPSNKVTEKGKYVELRCDPISGHTALYWYRQSLGQGPEFLIYFQGTGAADDSGLPNDRFFAVRPEGSVSTLKIQRTERGDSAVYLCASSLSQAGGRTEAFFGQGTRLTVV.

This chain connects TRBV30 to TRBJ1-1; D unclear. The CDR3 spans 13 residues. Trimming cost V 1 base and J 1 base, with 7 bases left between them. CDR1 and CDR2 from the germline V gene are GTSNPN and SVGIG (reference sequence). The CDR3 DNA follows: TGTGCCTGGAGTGCAGAGAAGAACACTGAAGCTTTCTTT. Translated: CAWSAEKNTEAFF.